This T cell receptor beta chain stems from a study of blood T cell repertoires in COVID-19. Authors' processing steps: Amplified reference gene primers provided the basis for estimating nucleated cell counts. Repertoires were generated with immunoSEQ multiplex PCR, while TCRdb's copy carries only in-frame clones and drops some. D and trimming come from the DNA, and the V and J calls and clone size come from that table. The sample holds about 250,000 clones; over 75% are singletons and the top ten take over 3%. Clinical histories supplied by participants themselves formed the basis of cohort assignment. Per germline, CDR1 SGHAT and CDR2 FQDESV (reference sequence). This CDR3 is built from 14 residues. Trimming stripped 4 bases from V and 8 bases from J, with 14 bases between. This clone was seen a handful of times.

The V call is TRBV11-1, the J call TRBJ2-2; tentative D call: TRBD1 (6 bases). Source material: PBMCs or T cells enriched from blood (not recorded which). This TCR was sampled from a woman aged 35 to 49 who had been exposed to COVID-19. CDR3 region: CASSSRTVRGELFF. For the CDR3, the DNA is TGTGCCAGCAGCTCTCGGACAGTTCGGGGGGAGCTGTTTTTT.